The 10 T cell receptor beta chains below all came from one sample that was sequenced in a study of siplizumab effects on memory and regulatory T cells. Sequenced by immunoSEQ multiplex PCR; TCRdb stores in-frame clones only, minus some. Of over 80,000 clones listed, roughly 94% are singletons. The sequencing sample was made of non-Treg CD4+ T cells sorted from blood. These receptors originate from a human donor in good health.

The V gene is TRBV4-2, the J gene TRBJ1-5; D possibly corresponds to TRBD1 (5 bases). Trimming took off 4 bases at V and 1 base at J, with 8 bases between the two ends. This CDR3 spans 14 amino acids. CDR1 and CDR2 from the germline V gene are LGHNA and YNFKEQ. CDR3 sequence: CASSPGGSNQPQHF. The CDR3 nucleotides are TGTGCCAGCAGCCCCGGGGGAAGCAATCAGCCCCAGCATTTT.

The rearrangement uses TRBV5-1 and TRBJ2-7; D is perhaps TRBD2 (6 bases). The V end lost 4 bases, the J end lost 0 bases, and 14 bases lay between the germline ends. In germline, CDR1 is SGHRS, CDR2 YFSETQ. The CDR3 is 15 residues long. DNA of the CDR3: TGCGCCAGCAGCCGTCGGGACGGGAGCTCCTACGAGCAGTACTTC. Protein sequence: CASSRRDGSSYEQYF.

Only one count was recorded for this clone. The genes are TRBV9 and TRBJ2-2; 8 positions agree with TRBD1. This CDR3 is built from 15 residues. CDR1 and CDR2 (germline): SGDLS, YYNGEE. V trimming: 3 bases; J trimming: 4 bases; junction bases outside the gene matches: 5. CDR3 DNA sequence: TGTGCCAGCAGCGACCGGACAGGGCGCACCGGGGAGCTGTTTTTT. It yields the protein CASSDRTGRTGELFF.

This clone was observed once. CDR3 sequence (DNA): TGCGCCAGCAGAGCGGGGGTTGTGGAGACCCAGTACTTC. It translates to CASRAGVVETQYF. The rearrangement links TRBV5-1 to TRBJ2-5; 8 bases align to TRBD2. Germline lookup yields CDR1 SGHRS and CDR2 YFSETQ. V was clipped by 5 bases and J by 5 bases; unmatched bases: 5. This CDR3 contains 13 residues.

The rearrangement uses TRBV19 and TRBJ2-3, with D uncertain. Looked up from germline, CDR1 is LNHDA and CDR2 is SQIVND (reference sequence). Trimming removed 5 bases at V and 0 bases at J, with 12 bases between. This CDR3 has 15 residues. In nucleotides, the CDR3 is TGTGCCAGTAGTTGGAAGGGATCTAGCACAGATACGCAGTATTTT. Its protein product is CASSWKGSSTDTQYF.

V usage is TRBV5-1 and J usage is TRBJ2-5; D is undetermined. V was pared by 2 bases and J by 4 bases, with 9 bases between. There are 13 residues in the CDR3. Germline V gene data show CDR1 as SGHRS and CDR2 as YFSETQ. CDR3 in amino acids: CASSFVIGETQYF. Here the CDR3 DNA reads TGCGCCAGCAGCTTCGTGATAGGAGAGACCCAGTACTTC.

The rearrangement links TRBV6-1 to TRBJ2-7; no clear D gene. The CDR3 has 14 residues. Germline CDR1 is MNHNS and CDR2 is SASEGT. V lost 11 bases and J lost 1, with 18 bases in between. CDR3 nucleotide sequence: TGTGCCTGTAAGTCGGCCGGAAATTCCTACGAGCAGTACTTC. It yields the protein CACKSAGNSYEQYF.

V and J are TRBV5-1 and TRBJ2-6; D perhaps matches TRBD2 (5 bases). The V end lost 0 bases, the J end lost 1 base, and 8 bases lay between the germline ends. In germline, CDR1 is SGHRS, CDR2 YFSETQ. This CDR3 contains 16 residues. The DNA for the CDR3 is TGCGCCAGCAGCTTGGGCTCGGGGTCTGGGGCCAACGTCCTGACTTTC. Residues: CASSLGSGSGANVLTF.

The gene calls are TRBV30 and TRBJ2-3, with 9 bases fitting TRBD2. This CDR3 has 15 residues. Germline values: CDR1 GTSNPN, CDR2 SVGIG (reference sequence). V was pared by 0 bases and J by 6 bases, with 7 bases of the junction left unmatched. The chain's CDR3 is CAWSVRRSGRDTQYF. CDR3 coding DNA: TGTGCCTGGAGTGTACGACGGAGCGGGAGGGATACGCAGTATTTT. The whole variable domain, remainder taken from reference TRBV30 and TRBJ2-3, is SQTIHQWPATLVQPVGSPLSLECTVEGTSNPNLYWYRQAAGRGLQLLFYSVGIGQISSEVPQNLSASRPQDRQFILSSKKLLLSDSGFYLCAWSVRRSGRDTQYFGPGTRLTVL.

J is TRBJ1-3 and V is TRBV19; D unresolved. Trimming took off 5 bases at V and 2 bases at J, with 10 bases between the two ends. This CDR3 has 14 residues. Per germline, CDR1 LNHDA and CDR2 SQIVND (reference sequence). The CDR3 is CASSLGLTGNTIYF. DNA of the CDR3: TGTGCCAGTAGTCTAGGACTCACTGGAAACACCATATATTTT.